Here is one TCR beta chain with its context. The entry originates in a study of T cell changes during pregnancy in multiple sclerosis. Produced via immunoSEQ multiplex PCR; TCRdb's table is partial and in-frame only. The data show 70,000 to 95,000 clones, roughly 93% seen once. This receptor was identified in a female donor with multiple sclerosis, enrolled in a pregnancy study. The starting material was peripheral blood, obtained in the second trimester of pregnancy.

CDR3 loop: CASSELASLPWQETQYF. The CDR3 region has the DNA TGTGCCAGCAGTGAATTGGCTTCCCTTCCGTGGCAAGAGACCCAGTACTTC. The J gene is TRBJ2-5, the V gene TRBV6-1; D not certain. Trimming took off 2 bases at V and 2 bases at J, with 18 bases between the two ends. This CDR3 comprises 17 residues. Germline V gene sequence: CDR1 MNHNS, CDR2 SASEGT.